This is a list of T cell receptor beta chains from one sample in a study of vaccination effects on CD4 cells after COVID-19. Profiled with immunoSEQ multiplex PCR; TCRdb holds only in-frame clones, not every one. The sample holds approximately 25,000 clones, approximately 70% seen once. No antigen is known for these receptors. The specimen was CD4+ T cells from PBMCs cultured with SARS-CoV-2 spike peptides, collected after COVID-19 vaccination. These receptors all stem from a human donor who received a COVID-19 vaccine. The CDR3 runs from the conserved cysteine through the conserved F or W. Each record gives: clone size, D gene, J gene, V gene, CDR3 protein, CDR3 DNA. D genes are given only for firm matches. Rows may omit the clone size; those that give it use once, few, many or a size class.

size: .; D: .; J: TRBJ2-7; V: TRBV27; CDR3: CASSFEAYEQYF; DNA: TGTGCCAGCAGTTTTGAGGCCTACGAGCAGTACTTC
size: .; D: .; J: TRBJ2-1; V: TRBV18; CDR3: CASSPISGDYNEQFF; DNA: TGTGCCAGCTCCCCTATTAGCGGAGACTACAATGAGCAGTTCTTC
size: .; D: .; J: TRBJ2-7; V: TRBV10-2; CDR3: CASSEGGPSSYEQYF; DNA: TGCGCCAGCAGTGAAGGGGGGCCGAGCTCCTACGAGCAGTACTTC
size: .; D: TRBD1; J: TRBJ1-2; V: TRBV7-9; CDR3: CASNPGTVFRGYTF; DNA: TGTGCCAGCAATCCCGGGACAGTCTTTAGGGGCTACACCTTC
size: .; D: .; J: TRBJ2-3; V: TRBV18; CDR3: CASSPTVTDTQYF; DNA: TGTGCCAGCTCACCGACAGTCACAGATACGCAGTATTTT
size: .; D: .; J: TRBJ2-7; V: TRBV9; CDR3: CASSVSDGSYEQYF; DNA: TGTGCCAGCAGCGTATCGGACGGCTCCTACGAGCAGTACTTC
size: .; D: .; J: TRBJ1-1; V: TRBV2; CDR3: CASRAWGITEAFF; DNA: TGTGCCAGCAGGGCCTGGGGGATCACTGAAGCTTTCTTT
size: .; D: TRBD1; J: TRBJ1-1; V: TRBV28; CDR3: CASRNRDRGYMNTEAFF; DNA: TGTGCCAGCAGGAACCGGGACAGGGGTTATATGAACACTGAAGCTTTCTTT
size: .; D: TRBD1; J: TRBJ1-2; V: TRBV6-1; CDR3: CASTAQGHYGYTF; DNA: TGTGCCAGCACTGCACAGGGGCACTATGGCTACACCTTC
size: .; D: .; J: TRBJ1-5; V: TRBV4-1; CDR3: CASSQDHQPQHF; DNA: TGCGCCAGCAGCCAAGACCATCAGCCCCAGCATTTT
size: few; D: .; J: TRBJ1-1; V: TRBV2; CDR3: CAGNEVYNTEAFF; DNA: TGTGCCGGTAACGAGGTGTACAACACTGAAGCTTTCTTT